This TCR beta chain was identified during a study of T cells in localized non-small cell lung cancer. General study points: Longer overall survival associated with higher blood T cell density; shorter survival with higher adjacent-lung clonality. Across samples, adjacent lung featured a median roughly 50 of the top 100 tumor clones.

Regarding this clone: Its matching antigen is unknown. Other DNA sequences in the same sample also yield this CDR3.

The table came from immunoSEQ multiplex PCR; TCRdb's copy has only in-frame clones and leaves some out. The top ten clones hold under 20% of a sample with tens of thousands of clones, roughly 88% of them seen once. The germline gives CDR1 LNHDA, CDR2 SQIVND (reference sequence). The CDR3 is 14 residues long. V dropped 5 bases and J dropped 4; count of bases not matched to a gene: 3. The sequence derives from a male donor older than 55 with stage III squamous cell lung carcinoma. The chain uses TRBV19 and TRBJ1-1; 11 nucleotides agree with TRBD1. Specimen: peripheral blood, collected before any cancer treatment. The CDR3 sequence: CASSPGQGATEAFF. The CDR3 nucleotides read TGTGCCAGTAGTCCCGGACAGGGGGCCACTGAAGCTTTCTTT.